This entry features one TCR beta chain sequence. What antigen it recognizes has not been identified. The sample holds no much larger clone one base away, and base qualities are not on file. Donors were healthy HIV-negative adults with no recently reported acute infections or vaccinations. Every donor was a Caucasian adult residing in Nashville, Tennessee, USA. CD4+ T cells were enriched by magnetic negative selection; naive cells were then positively selected on CD45RA, and the negative fraction formed the memory subset. After blood collection by leukapheresis, PBMCs were isolated using Ficoll-Histopaque density gradient centrifugation and then cryopreserved in the vapor phase of liquid nitrogen. Analytical flow cytometry was used to check the purity and quantity of every magnetically sorted T cell population. Each sorted fraction had its genomic DNA isolated and then quantified by UV absorbance on a Nanodrop 2000c.

The data belong to a study of shared clonotypes between healthy human individuals (dated by TCRdb to 2020 to 2021). In terms of the full investigation: Two women and a few men aged 18 to 49 years were included in the cohort. For each donor, CD4 naive and CD4 memory were each given three plates, CD8 naive was given two plates, and CD8 memory was given one plate. To estimate repertoire size and how much clonotypes are shared between individuals, the study performed deep sequencing of blood TCR repertoires from a few healthy adults. Different laboratories and diverse techniques were used to prepare libraries and sequence TCR repertoires, to increase sequencing depth and limit assay-specific biases. Each donor's leukapheresis produced roughly between roughly 0.9 and 8.9 billion PBMCs.

CDR3 length: 15 amino acids, cysteine to phenylalanine. The read is trimmed to its CDR3 DNA, 45 bases read in frame from base 1. V is cut back by 1 base and J by 5 bases, with 3 bases in the junction unmatched. Taken from the germline V gene, the CDR1 and CDR2 loops are SGDLS and YYNGEE. What the authors observed across the whole study: Naive subsets generally had larger estimated clonotype richness than memory subsets. Only blood was sampled, and tissue TCR repertoires likely differ from those in blood. Even with the large sequencing depth, rarefaction of the sorted-subset datasets indicated that sequencing was incomplete. Higher generation probabilities were observed for clonotypes shared by all four sorted-subset donors than for non-shared clonotypes. Sharing across a few donors was observed for around 5% of naive CD4, about 4% of naive CD8, roughly 2.4% of memory CD4, and 0.4% of memory CD8 clonotypes. Because the study included a small number of donors, the genetic and exposure-history diversity represented was limited. Based on pairwise subsampling, the degree of clonotype sharing among donors was expected to be affected by sequencing depth.

Using the deep immunoSEQ assay, TCR CDR3 regions were amplified from genomic DNA by multiplex PCR. Extracted genomic DNA from each cell subset was spread evenly across all wells of several immunoSEQ 96-well plates, with each plate serving as a replicate. Each replicate PCR for sorted subsets received around 210 ng genomic DNA, equal to roughly 30,000 T cell genomes. The purified libraries were quantified using a Qubit 3.0 fluorometer, sized with a Bioanalyzer 2100, and then quantified again using the KAPA Library Quantification kit. Each immunoSEQ 96-well plate was sequenced on its own single-read 150-cycle Illumina NextSeq 550 flow cell. The source study handled its data this way. The immunoSEQ output contained only junctional sequences without quality scores, so filtering could not match that applied to full-length reads. Sequences were annotated with PyIR, a Python wrapper for IgBLAST v1.9, using IMGT germline references to assign V/J genes and CDR3. Reads were filtered out if the reads had weak V/J assignments (E-value above 1e-6), no CDR3, stop codons, out-of-frame junctions, or ambiguous translated residues. V3J clonotypes were defined as sequences sharing an identical inferred V gene, J gene, and CDR3 amino acid sequence. Percentage overlap between repertoires was calculated by dividing the number of shared unique clonotypes by the size of the smaller repertoire. Repertoire richness was assessed with RTK rarefaction, the Chao1 estimator, and Recon v2.1 estimates of unobserved clonotypes. For all TCRbeta clonotypes obtained by the gDNA method from a few donors, generation probabilities were computed with OLGA. TCRdb took this table from immuneACCESS and kept in-frame rearrangements with V and J called. Such tables lack part of the clones; where checked against another copy, unresolved V genes explain under half of the gap, and the rest is unexplained. The V and J calls and clone size were taken over from that table, and D and trimming were inferred from the DNA. The sample table lists roughly 1,500,000 clones, approximately 98.5% of them with a count of one. The top ten hold about 0.35% of the sample.

Sequenced sample: naive CD4+ T cells sorted from blood. In light of the paper, this sample's cell subset or site label describes: CD45RA+ positively selected. This TCR derives from a man aged 25 to 45 in good health. The receptor chain draws on TRBV9 and TRBJ2-1; 10 central bases correspond to TRBD2. In nucleotide form, the sequence is TGTGCCAGCAGCGTAAAAACTAGCGGGAACAATGAGCAGTTCTTC. This yields the protein CASSVKTSGNNEQFF.